Described below is a single TCR beta chain sequence and its context. Its antigen is unknown. This record comes from a study of blood T cells in healthy people across ages. Study-level background: Per two T cells, template switching captured roughly one barcoded beta molecule.

CDR1 and CDR2 from the germline V gene are MGHDK and SYGVNS. V lost 2 bases to trimming and J lost 2 bases; unmatched junction nucleotides: 2. The length of the CDR3 is 15 residues. Every donor gave 7.5 to 10 milliliters of peripheral blood. At least 6 micrograms of total RNA were extracted per sample. Next came a second PCR, run for about 6 to 12 cycles, which used a sample-barcoded 5' primer along with a J-beta primer mix. In TCRdb, the 5' RACE reads were re-called with MiXCR into one record per CDR3 protein. Among 1.5 million to 2 million distinct CDR3 sequences listed, 28% were seen once. Study-level results: TCR beta diversity, measured per million T cells, fell in a roughly linear way with age.

The source of this sequence is a woman aged 25 to 39 in good health. The chain uses TRBV25-1 and TRBJ2-4; TRBD1 matches at 8 bases. The sample was blood. The CDR3 loop reads CASSERTGTKNIQYF. The DNA of the CDR3 is TGTGCCAGCAGTGAAAGGACAGGGACCAAAAACATTCAGTACTTC.